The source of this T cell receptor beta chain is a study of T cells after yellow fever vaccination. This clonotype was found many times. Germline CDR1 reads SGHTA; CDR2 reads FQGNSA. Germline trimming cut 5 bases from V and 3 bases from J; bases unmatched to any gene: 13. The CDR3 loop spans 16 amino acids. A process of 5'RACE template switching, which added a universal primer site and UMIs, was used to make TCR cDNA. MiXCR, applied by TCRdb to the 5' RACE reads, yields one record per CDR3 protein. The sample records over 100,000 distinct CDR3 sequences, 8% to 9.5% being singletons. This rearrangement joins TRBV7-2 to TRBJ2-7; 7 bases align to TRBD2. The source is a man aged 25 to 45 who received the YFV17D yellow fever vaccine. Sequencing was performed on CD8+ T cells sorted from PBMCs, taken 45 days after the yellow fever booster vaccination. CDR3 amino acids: CASSRDATGLYYEQYF. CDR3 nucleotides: TGTGCCAGCAGCCGGGACGCCACGGGACTATACTACGAGCAGTACTTC.